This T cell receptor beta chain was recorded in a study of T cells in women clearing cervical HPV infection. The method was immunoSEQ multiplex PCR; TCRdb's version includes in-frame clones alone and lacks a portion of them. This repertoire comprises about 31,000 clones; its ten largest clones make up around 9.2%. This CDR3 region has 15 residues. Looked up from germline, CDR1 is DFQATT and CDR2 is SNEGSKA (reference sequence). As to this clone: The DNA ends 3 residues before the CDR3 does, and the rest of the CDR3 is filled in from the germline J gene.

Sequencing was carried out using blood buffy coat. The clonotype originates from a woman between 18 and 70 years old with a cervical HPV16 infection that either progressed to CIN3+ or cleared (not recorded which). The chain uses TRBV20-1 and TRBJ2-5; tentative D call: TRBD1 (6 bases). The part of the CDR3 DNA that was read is TGCAGTGCTAGAGATCCGACTGGGGGCACAGATACC. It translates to CSARDPTGGTDT. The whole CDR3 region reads CSARDPTGGTDTQYF.